This T cell receptor (beta chain) derives from a study of T cell repertoires in cytomegalovirus infection. Study context: Recently identified HLA-C-restricted CMV epitopes were used, and well-studied HLA-B-restricted CMV epitopes were used as well. It can be stated that public TCR beta signatures indicated CMV infection as well as a matching HLA type.

TCRdb passed the reads through MiXCR, listing each CDR3 protein once. The table has 95,000 to 150,000 distinct CDR3 sequences, over 25% seen once. A remark on this clonotype: Its antigen is not identified.

The sequencing used CD8+ T cells from cultured PBMCs, collected from culture after CMV antigen stimulation. The receptor comes from a human donor in good health (CMV status not recorded). Some clones in this sample may be carry-over from other donors' samples.

The CDR3 here is CASSLVATGEAEAFF. CDR3 sequence (DNA): TGTGCCAGCAGCTTAGTTGCCACGGGGGAGGCTGAAGCTTTCTTT. The chain recombines TRBV7-8 with TRBJ1-1, with a weak D call TRBD1 (5 bases). CDR1 SGHVS and CDR2 FQNEAQ come from the germline V gene. This CDR3 is built from 15 residues. V lost 1 base, J lost 6 bases, and 15 bases lay in between.